This T cell receptor (beta chain) appears in the sequencing data of a study of control samples from healthy donors and cancer patients. This CDR3 spans 17 amino acids. CDR1 is SGHKS and CDR2 is YYEKEE in the germline V gene (reference sequence). V dropped 0 bases and J dropped 4; count of bases not matched to a gene: 7. Method: immunoSEQ multiplex PCR; TCRdb's copy keeps in-frame clones and lacks some. The data show approximately 160,000 clones, around 95% seen once. The source is a woman aged 55-70 years in good health. The sample comprised blood. The chain has TRBV5-5 and TRBJ1-4; 9 bases match TRBD1. The DNA of the CDR3 is TGTGCCAGCAGCTTGGATCCGGGACAGGGTATTAATGAAAAACTGTTTTTT. Translating it yields CASSLDPGQGINEKLFF.